This TCR beta chain originates from a study of T cells in Graves' hyperthyroidism and ophthalmopathy (dated by TCRdb to the late 2010s). Regarding the complete study: Peripheral blood samples were taken at initial diagnosis, before any treatment was given. The approximately 90 discovery patients were divided at random into training and test sets in a 7:3 ratio. After sampling, hyperthyroidism patients received methimazole starting at 30 mg daily, and ophthalmopathy patients received high-dose intravenous methylprednisolone. The paper describes TCR Vbeta CDR3 sequencing of roughly 130 peripheral blood samples, made up of some 40 ophthalmopathy patients, over 70 hyperthyroidism patients and about 17 progressor patients. Prospective prediction of ophthalmopathy was tested in an independent validation cohort of 18 to 20 hyperthyroidism patients and 17 patients who later progressed to ophthalmopathy. To identify TCR V-J signatures that set the groups apart, the researchers used a discovery cohort of 100 patients, made up of 40 to 45 with Graves' ophthalmopathy and about 60 with stable Graves' hyperthyroidism. Thyroid tissue and blood T-cell repertoires from about six Graves' hyperthyroidism patients were also compared in the study.

The TCR beta CDR3 regions were amplified from the RNA transcripts. A first-round RT-PCR of the TCR CDR3 used the HTBI primer set with the Qiagen OneStep RT-PCR kit. The libraries were constructed in a second round of multiplex PCR and then size-selected and purified. Libraries were sequenced paired-end with 100 bp reads on an Illumina HiSeq2000. The paper's processing steps were these. SOAPnuke was used to process the raw data, with reads discarded if the reads contained adapters or uncalled bases, had a mean Phred below 15, or lacked an exact constant-primer or identifier match. High-quality paired reads were merged with COPE v1.2.5, and unique nucleotide sequences were defined as clonotypes. MiTCR v1.1 was used to align the clonotypes against IMGT TRBV, TRBD and TRBJ reference segments. Analysis was restricted to V-J combinations with a frequency above 0.0001, which covered over 98% of repertoires. A TCS score was defined as the ratio between F50 (clonal expansion) and ExV (chaos), using BLOSUM62-based TCRdist between CDR3 peptides within each V-J. Welch's t-statistics and random forest reduced roughly 530 V-J features to fewer than 15, which were used in a naive Bayes classifier (R e1071). TCRdb applied fastp at Q25 and MiXCR to the public reads, then kept only in-frame beta chains. Each CDR3 protein gets just one entry, which takes the most common genes and DNA from the rows behind it. The V and J calls come from TCRdb's annotation, not from the publication. Across this sample there are about 530,000 distinct CDR3 sequences, with approximately 17% seen only once. The ten largest make up around 17% of the sample.

This clonotype occurred a few times. Its antigen is unknown. Within one base of it there is no much larger clone, and no base qualities were kept. Beyond this particular receptor, the publication reports: Most expanded thyroid clonotypes (frequency above 0.001) were also found in blood, which suggests that blood repertoires may mirror thyroid immune responses. No statistical method was used to set the sample size in advance, and investigators knew the group allocation. In cross-validation, a model built on a 13 V-J signature told ophthalmopathy apart from stable hyperthyroidism with 85% to 90% sensitivity and 81% to 82% specificity, and in testing the same model reached 80%/75%. In validation, progression to ophthalmopathy was predicted by the model with roughly 71% sensitivity and 72% to 85% specificity, a median of roughly 6 months before onset.

V sheds 11 bases and J sheds 9 bases, leaving 20 bases between their ends. The CDR3 spans 13 residues, from the cysteine through the phenylalanine. The DNA shown is the 39-base CDR3, in frame from base 1. The germline V gene (reference sequence) specifies SGHAT as CDR1 and FQDESV as CDR2. In the ophthalmopathy patients, disease was moderately to severely active, with a Clinical Activity Score of 3 or more, a NOSPECS grade of 4 or more, and a duration of less than 3 months. Patients with uncontrolled infections, other autoimmune diseases, pregnancy or lactation were excluded. Diagnoses were based on clinical symptoms, serum thyroxine and TRAb, thyroid ultrasound and orbital computed tomography. PBMCs were isolated from about 9.1 ml of fresh peripheral blood by Ficoll-Paque density gradient centrifugation. Total RNA was extracted using Trizol reagent, and RNA quality was assessed on an Agilent 2100 Bioanalyzer.

The sequence was obtained from a woman aged 18 to 35 with Graves' ophthalmopathy. Here the chain combines TRBV11-1 and TRBJ2-4, with the D gene too uncertain to name. The sequenced sample consisted of blood. In nucleotide form, the sequence is TGTGCCTCCCGTGGGCAGGCGAATAGCATTCAGTACTTC. Translated, it reads CASRGQANSIQYF.